Here is one T cell receptor (beta chain) with its context. The V and J ends lost 0 bases and 1 base respectively, with 16 bases between them. Germline values: CDR1 SGHKS, CDR2 YYEKEE (reference sequence). The CDR3 consists of 17 residues. These data come from a study of blood T cell repertoires in COVID-19. In the study overall: There were acute and convalescent COVID-19 samples, and they came from the United States, Italy and Spain. T cells, B-cell-depleted T cells, or PBMCs supplied cDNA or gDNA.

Original analysis: Counts of nucleated cells, estimated from reference gene primer amplification, were obtained. Clones were sequenced by immunoSEQ multiplex PCR, and TCRdb holds only the in-frame ones, with some missing. V and J calls and clone size come straight from that table; D and trimming were deduced from the DNA. In the table there are over 150,000 clones, around 79% of which are singletons. Sequencing was carried out using peripheral blood. The TCR originated in an older man with acute or convalescent COVID-19. This rearrangement joins TRBV5-5 to TRBJ1-1; perhaps TRBD1 as D (6 bases). The CDR3 region is CASSLVGHREQNTEAFF. The CDR3 region has the DNA TGTGCCAGCAGCTTGGTAGGCCACAGGGAACAGAACACTGAAGCTTTCTTT.